The 22 T cell receptor beta chains reported below all come from one sample, sequenced in a study of identical twins. TCRdb redid the calling of the 5' RACE reads with MiXCR, one entry per CDR3 protein. The table records hundreds of thousands of distinct CDR3 sequences, about 18% of them present only once. These data were likewise used in another study, on T cells expressing NK-cell markers.

The sequencing input was PBMCs. All receptors derive from a woman between 18 and 29 years old in good health.

The V and J genes are TRBV10-3 and TRBJ1-2; 10 bases agree with TRBD1. J gave up 6 bases and V 6 bases, and 10 bases lay outside the gene matches. This CDR3 comprises 15 residues. CDR1 is ENHRY, CDR2 SYGVKD, per germline. Here the CDR3 reads CAIRTGGSEVHGYTF. The DNA of the CDR3 is TGTGCCATCAGGACAGGGGGCTCGGAAGTGCATGGCTACACCTTC.

The table lists this clonotype with a few counts. This chain joins TRBV29-1 and TRBJ2-5, with D tentatively TRBD1 or TRBD2 (6 bases each). Trimming cost V 6 bases and J 5 bases, with 16 bases left between them. This CDR3 region has 13 residues. In germline, CDR1 is SQVTM, CDR2 ANQGSEA. The CDR3 spells CSVLGGFGETQYF. As DNA, the CDR3 is TGCAGCGTCCTGGGGGGCTTTGGGGAGACCCAGTACTTC.

CDR3 residues: CSASRGQLNTEAFF. CDR3 sequence (DNA): TGCAGTGCTAGTAGGGGACAGCTGAACACTGAAGCTTTCTTT. The chain uses TRBV20-1 and TRBJ1-1, with 7 bases identical to TRBD1. The CDR3 spans 14 residues. With V trimmed by 3 bases and J by 0 bases, 4 bases remained unmatched. Germline V gene sequence: CDR1 DFQATT, CDR2 SNEGSKA (reference sequence).

This clonotype was observed a handful of times. CDR3 DNA: TGCAGTGCTGACGGACTAGCGGGCACCTACGAGCAGTACTTC. This encodes CSADGLAGTYEQYF. The chain combines TRBV20-1 with TRBJ2-7; 11 nucleotides line up with TRBD2. Germline V gene data show CDR1 as DFQATT and CDR2 as SNEGSKA (reference sequence). J lost 2 bases, V lost 5 bases, and 5 bases had no gene match. The CDR3 runs to 14 residues.

This clonotype was found a few times. The rearrangement uses TRBV20-1 and TRBJ2-3; a possible D gene is TRBD1 (5 bases). Trimming took 0 bases from V and 4 from J, leaving 14 bases between them. This CDR3 contains 15 residues. Germline CDR1 reads DFQATT; CDR2 reads SNEGSKA (reference sequence). CDR3 protein: CSARDPIRGSDTQYF. The CDR3 DNA reads as TGCAGTGCTAGAGATCCGATTAGGGGCTCAGATACGCAGTATTTT.

This clonotype was detected a few times. The chain links TRBV15 to TRBJ2-2; D is undetermined. With 0 bases removed from V and 9 bases from J, the gap between germline ends came to 8 bases. CDR3 length: 13 residues. CDR1 is LNHNV, CDR2 YYDKDF, per germline (reference sequence). CDR3 sequence (DNA): TGTGCCACCAGCAGAGATCTAGAAAGGGAGCTGTTTTTT. Protein sequence: CATSRDLERELFF.

The CDR3 region has the DNA TGTGCCAGCAGAGATACAGGGAGTTCACCCCTCCACTTT. Translation gives CASRDTGSSPLHF. The chain employs TRBV6-1 and TRBJ1-6; a weak D match, TRBD1 (6 bases). V lost 6 bases and J lost 9, with 12 bases in between. This CDR3 comprises 13 residues. Germline CDR1 and CDR2: MNHNS and SASEGT.

The V and J genes are TRBV7-6 and TRBJ2-6, with 7 bases lining up with TRBD1. The germline V gene encodes CDR1 SGHVS and CDR2 FNYEAQ. J gave up 12 bases and V 5 bases, and 10 bases lay outside the gene matches. The CDR3 totals 14 residues. This CDR3 reads CASSPTGTAPVLTF. The CDR3 DNA reads TGTGCCAGCAGCCCCACCGGGACAGCGCCCGTCCTGACTTTC.

In this sample, this clonotype turned up a few times. The chain is built from TRBV6-5 and TRBJ2-7, with 10 bases lining up with TRBD2. V shed 4 bases and J 4 bases; nucleotides not matched to a gene: 13. Germline V CDR1 and CDR2: MNHEY, SVGAGI. This CDR3 has 17 amino acids. This CDR3 is CASSSALAGIKGYEQYF. The CDR3 DNA sequence: TGTGCCAGCAGTTCCGCACTAGCGGGAATAAAGGGGTACGAGCAGTACTTC.

The chain recombines TRBV20-1 with TRBJ2-2; D gene ambiguous. Trimming left V 5 bases short and J 4 bases short, with 11 bases between. Germline lookup yields CDR1 DFQATT and CDR2 SNEGSKA (reference sequence). This CDR3 region has 13 residues. The CDR3 coding sequence is TGCAGTGCTCGGGCCGGGTCCACCGGGGAGCTGTTTTTT. The encoded protein is CSARAGSTGELFF.

The gene calls are TRBV7-2 and TRBJ2-7, with no clear D. The V gene's germline CDR1 is SGHTA and CDR2 FQGNSA. CDR3 length equals 13 residues. V was cut by 4 bases and J by 4 bases, with 11 bases left in between. In DNA form, the CDR3 reads TGTGCCAGCAGCTCAGTCCAGTCTTACGAGCAGTACTTC. Its protein product is CASSSVQSYEQYF.

This chain links TRBV20-1 with TRBJ1-5, with a tentative D call TRBD1 (5 bases). The V gene's germline CDR1 is DFQATT and CDR2 SNEGSKA (reference sequence). V was trimmed by 6 bases and J by 2 bases, leaving 14 bases between them. The CDR3 has 14 residues. CDR3 amino acids: CSARELGGNQPQHF. Here the CDR3 DNA reads TGCAGTGCAAGGGAGTTAGGGGGCAATCAGCCCCAGCATTTT.

This chain joins TRBV6-5 and TRBJ2-1, with D perhaps being TRBD1 or TRBD2 (5 bases each). The CDR3 loop spans 16 amino acids. The germline V and J ends were trimmed by 2 bases and 7 bases, with 18 bases remaining between them. The germline CDR1 and CDR2 sequences are MNHEY and SVGAGI. Here the CDR3 DNA reads TGTGCCAGCAGTTACCTCCGGGGCCTACTGGGGAATGAGCAGTTCTTC. This sequence encodes CASSYLRGLLGNEQFF.

The chain recombines TRBV7-2 with TRBJ2-2, with 10 nucleotides matching TRBD2. There are 15 residues in the CDR3. V shed 6 bases, J shed 6 bases, and the junction held 7 bases outside the gene matches. The germline V gene encodes CDR1 SGHTA and CDR2 FQGNSA. In DNA, the CDR3 is TGTGCCAGCAGTTGGGGACTAGCGTTTTCCGGGGAGCTGTTTTTT. Translating it yields CASSWGLAFSGELFF.

The chain couples TRBV12-3 or TRBV12-4 to TRBJ1-3; no firm D call. This CDR3 has 14 residues. V was trimmed by 3 bases and J by 0 bases, leaving 6 bases between them. CDR3 protein: CASSFTFSGNTIYF. In nucleotides, the CDR3 is TGTGCCAGCAGTTTCACCTTCTCTGGAAACACCATATATTTT.

This clonotype was counted between two and nine times. This chain joins TRBV9 and TRBJ1-3; 8 nucleotides align to TRBD1. The V and J ends lost 3 bases and 2 bases, in that order; junction bases with no gene match: 4. The germline CDR1 and CDR2 sequences are SGDLS and YYNGEE. The CDR3 has 15 residues. CDR3 protein: CASSAETGAGNTIYF. The CDR3 nucleotides read TGTGCCAGCAGCGCGGAGACAGGGGCTGGAAACACCATATATTTT.

This clonotype was picked up a small number of times. The rearrangement uses TRBV5-1 and TRBJ2-1, with a weak D call TRBD1 (6 bases). The V and J ends lost 6 bases and 7 bases respectively, with 14 bases between them. This CDR3 is 13 amino acids long. CDR1 and CDR2 from the germline V gene are SGHRS and YFSETQ. Here the CDR3 reads CASTPDRWNEQFF. The CDR3, as DNA: TGCGCCAGCACCCCTGACAGGTGGAATGAGCAGTTCTTC.

This clonotype was seen only a few times. The chain has TRBV11-2 and TRBJ2-1; D may be TRBD2 (5 bases). In germline, CDR1 is SGHAT, CDR2 FQNNGV. This CDR3 has 17 amino acids. V lost 0 bases and J lost 0, with 12 bases in between. CDR3 amino acids: CASSLDLGEPSYNEQFF. Written as DNA, the CDR3 is TGTGCCAGCAGCTTAGATTTGGGAGAGCCCTCCTACAATGAGCAGTTCTTC.

This rearrangement joins TRBV6-2 or TRBV6-3 to TRBJ2-7; 12 bases map to TRBD2. Trimming at V came to 6 bases and at J to 3 bases, leaving 6 bases not matched to a gene. CDR3 length: 15 amino acids. Per the germline V gene, CDR1 is MNHEY and CDR2 is SVGEGT. CDR3 loop: CASRLGLAGNYEQYF. Here the CDR3 DNA reads TGTGCCAGCAGGCTGGGACTAGCGGGCAACTACGAGCAGTACTTC.

This chain's CDR3 is CAGAVLGSDTQYF. DNA for the CDR3: TGTGCGGGAGCGGTACTTGGGTCAGATACGCAGTATTTT. V is TRBV12-3 or TRBV12-4 and J is TRBJ2-3; tentatively, D is TRBD2 (5 bases). CDR3 size: 13 residues.

V is TRBV6-5 and J is TRBJ2-7; D ambiguous. Trimming cost V 0 bases and J 4 bases, with 7 bases left between them. The V gene's germline CDR1 is MNHEY and CDR2 SVGAGI. The CDR3 loop spans 13 amino acids. CDR3 sequence (DNA): TGTGCCAGCAGTTACTCGAAATCGTACGAGCAGTACTTC. This translates into CASSYSKSYEQYF.

The chain is built from TRBV5-1 and TRBJ2-7; 8 nucleotides line up with TRBD2. Germline V gene data show CDR1 as SGHRS and CDR2 as YFSETQ. J was trimmed by 6 bases and V by 7 bases; bases with no gene match: 9. This CDR3 spans 13 amino acids. This chain's CDR3 is CASGTSGGGEQYF. The DNA of the CDR3 is TGCGCCAGCGGGACTAGTGGCGGCGGCGAGCAGTACTTC.